This entry lists 8 T cell receptor beta chains sequenced from one sample in a study of blood T cells in healthy people across ages. Next came a second PCR, run for about 6 to 11 cycles, which used a sample-barcoded 5' primer along with a J-beta primer mix. TCRdb ran MiXCR on the 5' RACE reads and lists one entry per CDR3 protein. The sample contains 550,000 to 750,000 distinct CDR3 sequences, about 21% of which appear only once. The specimen was blood. The receptors shown here come from a man aged 65 to 85 in good health.

The rearrangement links TRBV10-3 to TRBJ2-5, with 10 bases identical to TRBD2. The germline V gene has CDR1 ENHRY and CDR2 SYGVKD. The CDR3 extends over 14 amino acids. J lost 4 bases, V lost 4 bases, and 3 bases had no gene match. CDR3 amino acids: CAISVSSGGETQYF. DNA of the CDR3: TGTGCCATCAGTGTGTCTAGCGGGGGAGAGACCCAGTACTTC.

The chain has TRBV29-1 and TRBJ2-1; 14 bases map to TRBD2. From germline, CDR1 is SQVTM and CDR2 ANQGSEA. The CDR3 runs to 17 residues. V gave up 7 bases and J gave up 0 bases; unmatched junction bases: 8. CDR3 nucleotides: TGCAGCGCCAAATCTGGGACTAGCGGGAGCTCCTACAATGAGCAGTTCTTC. Its translation: CSAKSGTSGSSYNEQFF.

This clonotype was recorded a few times. The CDR3 nucleotides read TGCAGTGCTAGAGATGCCGGAGTTTCCGAGCAGTTCTTC. Translated, it gives CSARDAGVSEQFF. The chain recombines TRBV20-1 with TRBJ2-1; D is undetermined. The CDR3 has 13 residues. V was cut by 0 bases and J by 10 bases, with 13 bases left in between. CDR1 is DFQATT, CDR2 SNEGSKA, per germline (reference sequence).

This rearrangement joins TRBV20-1 to TRBJ1-2; a possible D gene is TRBD1 (6 bases). Trimming removed 0 bases from V and 4 bases from J, with 15 bases in between. The germline V gene encodes CDR1 DFQATT and CDR2 SNEGSKA (reference sequence). The CDR3 contains 15 residues. CDR3 sequence: CSARDSGALGYGYTF. The CDR3 DNA sequence: TGCAGTGCTAGAGACTCAGGGGCCCTAGGCTATGGCTACACCTTC.

This clonotype appeared a few times. The chain is built from TRBV2 and TRBJ2-5; 9 bases map to TRBD1. The J call may be faulty, since TRBJ2-7 better matches the DNA end. CDR1 SNHLY and CDR2 FYNNEI come from the germline V gene. This CDR3 is 14 amino acids long. The CDR3 protein is CASSEATGGNEQYF. The DNA of the CDR3 is TGTGCCAGCAGTGAAGCGACAGGGGGTAACGAGCAGTACTTC.

V gene TRBV18 combines with J gene TRBJ2-5, with D unclear. The tail of the sequence fits TRBJ2-7 better, so the J call may be wrong. CDR1 and CDR2 (germline): KGHSH, LQKENI. The CDR3 consists of 13 residues. In nucleotides, the CDR3 is TGTGCCAGCGCAATGGGTACGTGGTACGAGCAGTACTTC. Its protein is CASAMGTWYEQYF.

This clonotype was seen at least ten times. The genes are TRBV20-1 and TRBJ2-5, with TRBD2 identical over 10 bases. CDR3 length: 14 residues. V dropped 5 bases and J dropped 2; count of bases not matched to a gene: 5. Per the germline V gene, CDR1 is DFQATT and CDR2 is SNEGSKA (reference sequence). CDR3 sequence: CSALGLAQQETQYF. In DNA form, the CDR3 reads TGCAGTGCTCTGGGACTAGCGCAACAAGAGACCCAGTACTTC.

The genes are TRBV29-1 and TRBJ2-3; 10 bases match TRBD2. Germline CDR1 and CDR2: SQVTM and ANQGSEA. V dropped 5 bases and J dropped 7; count of bases not matched to a gene: 6. This CDR3 has 13 residues. This chain's CDR3 is CSVLLAGVNTQYF. CDR3 coding DNA: TGCAGCGTTCTCCTAGCGGGAGTAAATACGCAGTATTTT.